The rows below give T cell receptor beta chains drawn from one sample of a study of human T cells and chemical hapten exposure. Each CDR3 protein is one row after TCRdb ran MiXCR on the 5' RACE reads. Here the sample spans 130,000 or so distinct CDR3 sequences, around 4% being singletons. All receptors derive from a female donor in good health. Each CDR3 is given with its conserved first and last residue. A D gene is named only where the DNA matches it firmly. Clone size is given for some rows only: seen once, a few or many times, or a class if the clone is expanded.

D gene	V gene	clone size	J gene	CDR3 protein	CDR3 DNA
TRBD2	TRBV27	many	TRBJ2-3	CASSPRLAGGTDTQYF	TGTGCCAGCAGTCCAAGACTAGCGGGGGGCACAGATACGCAGTATTTT
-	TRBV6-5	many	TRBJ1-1	CASSPAGAGEAFF	TGTGCCAGCAGCCCGGCGGGGGCTGGTGAAGCTTTCTTT
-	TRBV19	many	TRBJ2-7	CASSITWDGDEQYF	TGTGCCAGTAGTATAACTTGGGACGGAGACGAGCAGTACTTC
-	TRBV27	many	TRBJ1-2	CASSRGLFGEEVYGYTF	TGTGCCAGCAGTCGGGGGCTCTTCGGAGAGGAGGTCTATGGCTACACCTTC
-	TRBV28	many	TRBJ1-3	CASPDPSSHTDLNQRGSGNTIYF	TGTGCCAGCCCAGACCCCAGTAGTCACACAGATCTAAATCAACGAGGCTCTGGAAACACCATATATTTT
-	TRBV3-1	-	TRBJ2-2	CASSPTSPTGELFF	TGTGCCAGCAGCCCAACTAGCCCCACCGGGGAGCTGTTTTTT
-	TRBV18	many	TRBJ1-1	CASSPPGQNTEAFF	TGTGCCAGCTCACCACCCGGACAGAACACTGAAGCTTTCTTT
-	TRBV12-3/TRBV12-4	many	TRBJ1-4	CASSLYRDGEKLFF	TGTGCCAGCAGTTTATACAGGGACGGCGAAAAACTGTTTTTT
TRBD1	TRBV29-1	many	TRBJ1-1	CSLKPSVDRVMNTEAFF	TGCAGCTTGAAGCCTTCGGTGGACAGGGTTATGAACACTGAAGCTTTCTTT
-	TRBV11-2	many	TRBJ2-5	CASSLGGVGGTQYF	TGTGCCAGCAGCTTAGGAGGTGTCGGCGGGACCCAGTACTTC
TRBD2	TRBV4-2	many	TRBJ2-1	CASSRLAGGDEQFF	TGTGCCAGCAGCCGACTAGCGGGGGGTGATGAGCAGTTCTTC
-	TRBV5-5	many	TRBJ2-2	CASSLEGSTPDTGELFF	TGTGCCAGCAGCTTGGAGGGATCAACCCCGGACACCGGGGAGCTGTTTTTT
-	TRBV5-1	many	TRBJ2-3	CASTLRPTDTQYF	TGCGCCAGCACCCTACGGCCCACAGATACGCAGTATTTT
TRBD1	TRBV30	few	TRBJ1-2	CAWSSTGGGYTF	TGTGCCTGGAGTTCGACAGGGGGTGGCTACACCTTC
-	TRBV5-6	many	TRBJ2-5	CASSFVATQETQYF	TGTGCCAGCAGCTTTGTAGCAACCCAAGAGACCCAGTACTTC
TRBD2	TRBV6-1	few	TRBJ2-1	CASSGTSGGAGREQFF	TGTGCCAGCAGTGGGACTAGCGGGGGGGCAGGGCGTGAGCAGTTCTTC
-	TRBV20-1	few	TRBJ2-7	CSASGAGCSYEQYF	TGCAGTGCTAGTGGGGCAGGGTGCTCCTACGAGCAGTACTTC
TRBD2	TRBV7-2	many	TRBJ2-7	CASSLSGASGGLSYEQYF	TGTGCCAGCAGCTTAAGCGGGGCAAGCGGGGGACTTTCCTACGAGCAGTACTTC
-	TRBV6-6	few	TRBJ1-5	CASGGQPQHF	TGTGCCTCTGGGGGACAGCCCCAGCATTTT
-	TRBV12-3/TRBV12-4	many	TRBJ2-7	CASSWSEGLTYEQYF	TGTGCCAGCAGTTGGTCGGAGGGGTTGACCTACGAGCAGTACTTC
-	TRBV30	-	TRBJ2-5	CAWSVQGGGRQTQYF	TGTGCCTGGAGTGTACAAGGGGGGGGGCGCCAGACCCAGTACTTC
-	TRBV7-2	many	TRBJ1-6	CASSPSRVNSPLHF	TGTGCCAGCAGTCCAAGCCGGGTTAATTCACCCCTCCACTTT
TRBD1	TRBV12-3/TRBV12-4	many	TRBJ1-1	CASSSYRDRELNTEAFF	TGTGCCAGCAGTTCGTACCGGGACAGGGAATTGAACACTGAAGCTTTCTTT
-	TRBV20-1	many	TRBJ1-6	CSARNPFVPNSPLHF	TGCAGTGCTAGGAACCCATTCGTCCCCAATTCACCCCTCCACTTT
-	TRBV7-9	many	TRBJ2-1	CASSSLSEGSYNEQFF	TGTGCCAGCAGCTCCCTCAGTGAGGGGTCCTACAATGAGCAGTTCTTC
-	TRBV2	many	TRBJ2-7	CASSEIRDHGEYF	TGTGCCAGCAGTGAAATAAGGGACCACGGGGAGTACTTC
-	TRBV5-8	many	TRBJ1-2	CASSKQTGNYGYTF	TGTGCCAGCAGCAAACAAACGGGGAACTATGGCTACACCTTC
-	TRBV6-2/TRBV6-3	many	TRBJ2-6	CASTFAGPYSGANVLTF	TGTGCCAGCACGTTTGCAGGACCGTACTCTGGGGCCAACGTCCTGACTTTC
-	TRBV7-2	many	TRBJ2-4	CASSPGPDRSKNIQYF	TGTGCCAGCAGCCCAGGCCCCGACAGGTCCAAAAACATTCAGTACTTC